This T cell receptor beta chain appears in the sequencing data of a study of T cell responses to AZD1222 COVID-19 vaccine. Study-wide points: Clonal diversity was possibly underestimated, and white British individuals and females predominated among donors. Baseline serology detected seropositivity in only six or seven AZD1222 recipients. Repertoires were collected only later (after the peak T cell response had occurred).

With regard to this clone: Its target is unknown.

The ends were cut back, 8 bases at V and 2 bases at J, with 13 bases in the middle. Per the germline V gene, CDR1 is MNHEY and CDR2 is SMNVEV (reference sequence). The CDR3 runs 13 residues. Repertoires were generated with immunoSEQ multiplex PCR, while TCRdb's copy carries only in-frame clones and drops some. The sample has some 140,000 clones, roughly 90% seen once. V usage is TRBV27 and J usage is TRBJ2-7; D is ambiguous. This sequence was found in an adult in good health. The input for sequencing was peripheral blood, taken on day 0 of AZD1222 vaccination. In DNA, the CDR3 is TGTGCCAGCTCCTTTTACGGAGCCTACGAGCAGTACTTC. It yields the protein CASSFYGAYEQYF.